This T cell receptor (beta chain) is drawn from a study of T-cell memory formation after mild COVID-19. Germline-derived CDR1 and CDR2 are LNHDA and SQIVND (reference sequence). There are 16 residues in the CDR3. The trim removed 5 bases at V and 0 bases at J, leaving 6 bases unmatched. In TCRdb, the 5' RACE reads were re-called with MiXCR into one record per CDR3 protein. Seen here are about 430,000 distinct CDR3 sequences, 24% observed once, and the top ten hold around 9%. The genes are TRBV19 and TRBJ1-1; 10 bases align to TRBD1. The material sequenced was PBMCs or a T cell subset sorted from them (not recorded which). The TCR originated in an adult woman who had mild COVID-19 (a few samples of this study predate the infection). Cell type and time point are not known. As DNA, the CDR3 is TGTGCCAGTAGTGTCGACAGGGGGCTCATGAACACTGAAGCTTTCTTT. Its translation: CASSVDRGLMNTEAFF.